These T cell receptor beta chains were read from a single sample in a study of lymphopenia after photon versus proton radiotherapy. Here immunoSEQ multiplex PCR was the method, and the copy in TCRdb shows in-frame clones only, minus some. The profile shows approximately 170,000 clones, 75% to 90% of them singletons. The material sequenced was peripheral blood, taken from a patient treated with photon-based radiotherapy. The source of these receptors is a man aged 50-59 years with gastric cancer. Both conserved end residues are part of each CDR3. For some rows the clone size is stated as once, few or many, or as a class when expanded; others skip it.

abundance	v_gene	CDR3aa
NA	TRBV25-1	CASSEYRRTSGTGELFF
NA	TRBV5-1	CASSNRDLNTGELFF
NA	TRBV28	CASSLQGGEQFF
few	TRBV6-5	CASSYSGGVSGNTIYF
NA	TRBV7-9	CASSLAPLAGGDEQYF
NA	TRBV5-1	CASSLEGAHGYTF
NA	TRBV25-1	CAGPTAGGWNEQFF
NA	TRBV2	CASLRTGRNGYTF
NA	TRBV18	CASSRIDRSRGEKLFF
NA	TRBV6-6	CASSYRTDTQYF
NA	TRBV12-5	CASGKGGGFYEQYF
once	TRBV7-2	CASSLALAEAFF
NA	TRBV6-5	CASSSRDRGDYGYTF
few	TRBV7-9	CASSSGTGGYYGYTF
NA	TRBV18	CASSRTEGKNTEAFF
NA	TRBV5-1	CASSLGGGETQYF
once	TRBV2	CASEVGPGRETQYF
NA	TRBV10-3	CAISLGRGTDTQYF
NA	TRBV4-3	CASSQAWGNTGELFF
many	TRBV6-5	CASSPGSRAGNTIYF
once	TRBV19	CASSTPAGTGGANEKLFF
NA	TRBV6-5	CASSYASGRAGETQYF
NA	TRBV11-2	CASSSDSPSSGANVLTF
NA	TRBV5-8	CASRRTGYYGYTF
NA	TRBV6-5	CASSYRENSYEQYF
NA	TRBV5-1	CASSSWTANTGELFF
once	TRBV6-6	CASSYSLGAGGNEQFF
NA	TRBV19	CASSILGGSEAFF
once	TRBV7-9	CASSLGLDGEQFF
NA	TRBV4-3	CASSQGKGGYGYTF
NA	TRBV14	CASSQVGTARETQYF
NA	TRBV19	CASSMALNQPQHF
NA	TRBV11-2	CASSSNRDIWNYGYTF
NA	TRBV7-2	CASSSQRGKETQYF
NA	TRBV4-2	CASSQAAGIPYEQYF
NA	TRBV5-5	CASSLSGASTDTQYF
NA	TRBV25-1	CASSGTGRTYEQYF
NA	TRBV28	CASSLWTIYGYTF
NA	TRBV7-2	CASKSGGAEQFF
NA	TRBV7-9	CASSRQGSGYGYTF
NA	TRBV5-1	CASSSRLQETQYF
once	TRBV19	CASSIREVGAGYTF
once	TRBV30	CAWAQGLGEKLFF
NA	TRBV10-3	CAISESFQTYGYTF
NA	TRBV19	CASSPADRGNEKLFF
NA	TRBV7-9	CASSLSYEQYF
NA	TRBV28	CASSDPTTGTTNEKLFF
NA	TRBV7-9	CASSLRQGEGTQYF
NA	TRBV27	CASSLRGLGGYNEQFF
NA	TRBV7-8	CASSFRAGLTEAFF
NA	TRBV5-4	CASSLGGTGISEAFF
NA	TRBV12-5	CASGWNGRGPSYEQYF
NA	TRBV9	CASSSSMSFRPDTQYF
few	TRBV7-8	CASSLGLSGEGETQYF
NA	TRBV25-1	CASSEYLGEEEQYF
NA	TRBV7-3	CASSAQQNTEAFF
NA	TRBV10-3	CAIRWTSAPDTQYF
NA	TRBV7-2	CASSPSYEQYF
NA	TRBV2	CASSPGQGAYGELFF
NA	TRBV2	CASSVSNEQFF